The T cell receptor beta chain described here comes from a study of PD-L1 blockade in urothelial cancer. Study-wide context: When patients started atezolizumab in the mid-2010s, it was given at 1,200 mg intravenously every 3 weeks.

Using immunoSEQ multiplex PCR, the repertoire was profiled, and TCRdb retains in-frame clones only, with some absent. This table has about 80,000 clones, approximately 80% appearing once. Time point here: pretreatment peripheral blood. Germline V gene lookup returns CDR1 SGHDT and CDR2 YYEEEE. V lost 4 bases and J lost 4; bases outside the gene matches: 6. The CDR3 contains 15 residues. J is TRBJ2-1 and V is TRBV5-6, with 9 bases aligning to TRBD2. This material consisted of PBMCs, taken around atezolizumab (anti-PD-L1) treatment. This clonotype was sampled from a man in his forties with urothelial cancer. DNA of the CDR3: TGTGCCAGCAGCCCGGGACTAGCTTATTACAATGAGCAGTTCTTC. As protein: CASSPGLAYYNEQFF.